This passage covers 22 T cell receptor beta chains from one sample sequenced in a study of shared clonotypes between healthy human individuals. CD45RO-negative, CCR7-positively selected cells formed the naive CD8 fraction, excluding terminally differentiated effector memory CD45RA+ cells. Only in-frame clones appear in the TCRdb table, and some are missing; sequencing was by immunoSEQ multiplex PCR. The table lists over 2,000,000 clones, approximately 92% of them singletons. What was sequenced was naive CD8+ T cells from PBMCs. The source is a man between 18 and 35 years old in good health. Some clones in this sample may be carry-over from other donors' samples.

The rearrangement uses TRBV28 and TRBJ2-2; D is uncertain. V gave up 3 bases and J gave up 8 bases, with 13 bases separating them. This CDR3 has 14 amino acids. Per germline, CDR1 MDHEN and CDR2 SYDVKM. The CDR3 region has the DNA TGTGCCAGCAGTTTGGCACAGCGATGGGGGGAGCTGTTTTTT. Its translation is CASSLAQRWGELFF.

The chain recombines TRBV7-6 with TRBJ1-2, with no clear D. From germline, CDR1 is SGHVS and CDR2 FNYEAQ. The CDR3 runs 13 residues. The V end was cut by 6 bases, the J end by 3 bases, with 11 bases between. Written as DNA, the CDR3 is TGTGCCAGCAGGGGAAACAGAGACTATGGCTACACCTTC. Protein: CASRGNRDYGYTF.

This rearrangement joins TRBV27 to TRBJ1-2; possibly TRBD1 for D (5 bases). V was clipped by 0 bases and J by 4 bases, with 12 bases between them. This CDR3 is 15 amino acids long. The germline V gene encodes CDR1 MNHEY and CDR2 SMNVEV (reference sequence). The CDR3: CASSLSRGFGYGYTF. The CDR3 coding sequence is TGTGCCAGCAGTTTATCACGGGGGTTTGGCTATGGCTACACCTTC.

The chain is built from TRBV18 and TRBJ2-7; D is possibly TRBD1 or TRBD2 (5 bases each). V gave up 6 bases and J gave up 2 bases, with 11 bases separating them. The V gene's germline CDR1 is KGHSH and CDR2 LQKENI. The CDR3 totals 13 residues. This CDR3 reads CASSGTDTYEQYF. CDR3 nucleotide sequence: TGTGCCAGCTCCGGGACGGACACCTACGAGCAGTACTTC.

V is TRBV7-3 and J is TRBJ2-6; tentative D call: TRBD2 (5 bases). Trimming pared 1 base from V and 0 bases from J, leaving 16 bases between. Germline V gene data show CDR1 as SGHTA and CDR2 as FQGTGA. The CDR3 totals 19 residues. CDR3 in DNA: TGTGCCAGCAGCTTAATGGGCGGGCCTACCAGCTCTGGGGCCAACGTCCTGACTTTC. It yields the protein CASSLMGGPTSSGANVLTF.

This clone was picked up one time. This rearrangement joins TRBV27 to TRBJ2-1; 11 nucleotides agree with TRBD2. Germline loops: CDR1 MNHEY, CDR2 SMNVEV (reference sequence). The CDR3 runs to 17 residues. V dropped 6 bases and J dropped 0; count of bases not matched to a gene: 7. The CDR3 DNA is TGTGCCAGCAGCCTAGCGGGAGGCATCCCCTCCTACAATGAGCAGTTCTTC. This gives the protein CASSLAGGIPSYNEQFF.

This clone was seen a few times. This chain links TRBV5-1 with TRBJ1-5, with D unclear. V was cut by 4 bases and J by 1 base, with 6 bases left in between. The CDR3 spans 13 residues. CDR1 and CDR2 from the germline V gene are SGHRS and YFSETQ. The CDR3 bases are TGCGCCAGCAGCATCTCAAGCAATCAGCCCCAGCATTTT. It codes for CASSISSNQPQHF.

This rearrangement joins TRBV6-5 to TRBJ2-1; 7 bases are shared with TRBD1. Germline CDR1 MNHEY, CDR2 SVGAGI. This CDR3 is built from 15 residues. V dropped 0 bases and J dropped 4; count of bases not matched to a gene: 3. CDR3 sequence (DNA): TGTGCCAGCAGTTACTCGACAGGGCTGTACAATGAGCAGTTCTTC. Its translation is CASSYSTGLYNEQFF.

This clone was counted a few times. V and J are TRBV13 and TRBJ1-4; D not certain. CDR1 and CDR2 from the germline V gene are PRHDT and FYEKMQ (reference sequence). Between the trimmed V and J ends, which lost 2 bases and 4 bases, there was a span of 8 bases. This CDR3 is 14 amino acids long. This chain's CDR3 is CASSLWPNNEKLFF. CDR3 DNA: TGTGCCAGCAGCTTATGGCCGAATAATGAAAAACTGTTTTTT. The full variable domain, in which reference TRBV13 and TRBJ1-4 provide the parts outside the CDR3, is AAGVIQSPRHLIKEKRETATLKCYPIPRHDTVYWYQQGPGQDPQFLISFYEKMQSDKGSIPDRFSAQQFSDYHSELNMSSLELGDSALYFCASSLWPNNEKLFFGSGTQLSVL.

This chain connects TRBV11-2 to TRBJ1-5, with unresolved D. This CDR3 spans 13 amino acids. Per germline, CDR1 SGHAT and CDR2 FQNNGV. Between the trimmed V and J ends, which lost 3 bases and 7 bases, there was a span of 10 bases. CDR3 amino acids: CASSFWEGQPQHF. The CDR3 coding sequence is TGTGCCAGCAGCTTTTGGGAGGGACAGCCCCAGCATTTT.

The J gene is TRBJ2-3, the V gene TRBV7-6; TRBD2 agrees at 13 bases. CDR3 size: 17 residues. V was pared by 5 bases and J by 0 bases, with 5 bases of the junction left unmatched. Germline assignment: CDR1 SGHVS and CDR2 FNYEAQ. DNA of the CDR3: TGTGCCAGCAGCCGGGGACTAGCGGGATTTAGCACAGATACGCAGTATTTT. This translates into CASSRGLAGFSTDTQYF. Together with reference TRBV7-6 and TRBJ2-3, the CDR3 gives the full variable domain: GAGVSQSPRYKVTKRGQDVALRCDPISGHVSLYWYRQALGQGPEFLTYFNYEAQQDKSGLPNDRFSAERPEGSISTLTIQRTEQRDSAMYRCASSRGLAGFSTDTQYFGPGTRLTVL.

The chain is built from TRBV19 and TRBJ2-6, with D possibly TRBD1 on 6 matching bases. The CDR3 loop spans 16 amino acids. Trimming shortened V by 7 bases and J by 0 bases, and 13 bases separated the two germline ends. Germline V gives CDR1 LNHDA, CDR2 SQIVND (reference sequence). The CDR3 bases are TGTGCCAGTAAGGTCACAGGGATCTCTGGGGCCAACGTCCTGACTTTC. Protein product: CASKVTGISGANVLTF.

The gene calls are TRBV13 and TRBJ2-2; D unclear. The length of the CDR3 is 13 residues. Trimming left V 2 bases short and J 3 bases short, with 4 bases between. From germline, CDR1 is PRHDT and CDR2 FYEKMQ (reference sequence). CDR3 in amino acids: CASSLRDTGELFF. The CDR3, as DNA: TGTGCCAGCAGCTTAAGGGACACCGGGGAGCTGTTTTTT.

V gene TRBV7-6 combines with J gene TRBJ2-7; 8 nucleotides align to TRBD2. Germline values: CDR1 SGHVS, CDR2 FNYEAQ. The J segment lost 6 bases and the V segment lost 3 bases, leaving 7 bases of the junction unmatched. CDR3 length equals 14 residues. The CDR3 DNA sequence: TGTGCCAGCAGCTTGGGTATGCGGGGGGTCGAGCAGTACTTC. It codes for CASSLGMRGVEQYF.

The chain uses TRBV5-8 and TRBJ1-4; 7 nucleotides align to TRBD1. This CDR3 spans 14 amino acids. V dropped 2 bases and J dropped 6; count of bases not matched to a gene: 4. Looked up from germline, CDR1 is SGHTS and CDR2 is YDEGEE. The CDR3 is CASSFEGAHEKLFF. DNA for the CDR3: TGTGCCAGCAGCTTTGAGGGGGCGCATGAAAAACTGTTTTTT.

V is TRBV7-3 and J is TRBJ1-1; TRBD1 aligns across 8 bases. The CDR3 length is 14 residues. The germline V gene encodes CDR1 SGHTA and CDR2 FQGTGA. V lost 0 bases and J lost 6; bases outside the gene matches: 3. As DNA, the CDR3 is TGTGCCAGCAGCTTAACAGACAGGGGAGCTGAAGCTTTCTTT. Translating gives CASSLTDRGAEAFF.

This sequence joins TRBV28 and TRBJ1-4; D unresolved. Germline V lookup: CDR1 MDHEN, CDR2 SYDVKM. The CDR3 runs 15 residues. V was pared by 2 bases and J by 0 bases, with 7 bases between. CDR3 in amino acids: CASSLVVATNEKLFF. Here the CDR3 DNA reads TGTGCCAGCAGTTTAGTGGTGGCAACTAATGAAAAACTGTTTTTT. The full variable domain, with the rest looked up from reference TRBV28 and TRBJ1-4, is DVKVTQSSRYLVKRTGEKVFLECVQDMDHENMFWYRQDPGLGLRLIYFSYDVKMKEKGDIPEGYSVSREKKERFSLILESASTNQTSMYLCASSLVVATNEKLFFGSGTQLSVL.

On this clone: Other DNA sequences from this sample encode an identical CDR3 as well. V gene TRBV27 combines with J gene TRBJ1-5; the D is unclear. Germline CDR1 is MNHEY and CDR2 is SMNVEV (reference sequence). Trimming pared 6 bases from V and 2 bases from J, leaving 8 bases between. There are 13 residues in the CDR3. For the CDR3, the DNA is TGTGCCAGCAGGCCCCAGGGCAATCAGCCCCAGCATTTT. Amino acids: CASRPQGNQPQHF.

The chain couples TRBV6-1 to TRBJ1-5, with no clear D. The V end lost 7 bases, the J end lost 8 bases, and 9 bases lay between the germline ends. Germline CDR1 MNHNS, CDR2 SASEGT. The CDR3 loop spans 11 amino acids. In DNA form, the CDR3 reads TGTGCCAGCAAGGTATTAGAGCCCCAGCATTTT. Amino acid sequence: CASKVLEPQHF.

The chain links TRBV4-1 to TRBJ2-7, with a tentative D call TRBD2 (7 bases). Germline assignment: CDR1 MGHRA and CDR2 YSYEKL. V lost 0 bases and J 3 bases, leaving 15 bases between the germline ends. This CDR3 spans 16 amino acids. Written as DNA, the CDR3 is TGCGCCAGCAGCCAAGATGAGGGGGGGTTGGTCTACGAGCAGTACTTC. Its translation: CASSQDEGGLVYEQYF.

The CDR3 is CASSWGTTYTDTQYF. DNA of the CDR3: TGTGCCAGCAGCTGGGGGACTACATACACAGATACGCAGTATTTT. This chain connects TRBV5-5 to TRBJ2-3; TRBD2 agrees at 7 bases. The CDR3 contains 15 residues. Germline V gene lookup returns CDR1 SGHKS and CDR2 YYEKEE (reference sequence). The junction had 6 bases not matched to a gene; V was cut back by 3 bases and J by 2 bases.

V is TRBV6-5 and J is TRBJ2-3; the D is unclear. Germline V gene data show CDR1 as MNHEY and CDR2 as SVGAGI. The germline V and J ends were trimmed by 7 bases and 1 base, with 6 bases remaining between them. The CDR3 runs 12 residues. DNA for the CDR3: TGTGCCAGCACCACAGGCACAGATACGCAGTATTTT. Amino acids: CASTTGTDTQYF.